These 3 T cell receptor beta chains were sequenced from one sample in a study of TIL therapy for anti-PD-1-resistant metastatic lung cancer. Time point in this sample: pre-treatment sample, taken before nivolumab and TIL therapy. Sequencing used immunoSEQ v3. Sequenced by immunoSEQ multiplex PCR; TCRdb stores in-frame clones only, minus some. The table shows 36,000 or so clones, with more than 60% occurring only once. The sequencing used blood, collected at baseline. The receptors shown here come from a person aged 25-85 years with non-small cell lung cancer.

V gene TRBV27 combines with J gene TRBJ2-1, with 8 bases aligning to TRBD2. Germline-derived CDR1 and CDR2 are MNHEY and SMNVEV (reference sequence). This CDR3 is 16 amino acids long. The J segment lost 2 bases and the V segment lost 0 bases, leaving 3 bases of the junction unmatched. CDR3 DNA: TGTGCCAGCAGTTTATCTCCGGGAGGGGCCTACAATGAGCAGTTCTTC. It yields the protein CASSLSPGGAYNEQFF.

The gene calls are TRBV28 and TRBJ2-2; D is possibly TRBD1 or TRBD2 (5 bases each). Trimming pared 8 bases from V and 6 bases from J, leaving 13 bases between. Germline lookup yields CDR1 MDHEN and CDR2 SYDVKM. The CDR3 runs to 13 residues. The CDR3 here is CASGFRGAGELFF. CDR3 DNA: TGTGCCAGCGGATTCAGAGGGGCCGGGGAGCTGTTTTTT.

This chain connects TRBV7-3 to TRBJ2-7, with D possibly TRBD1 on 6 matching bases. Germline CDR1 and CDR2: SGHTA and FQGTGA. The germline V and J ends were trimmed by 8 bases and 1 base, with 12 bases remaining between them. The CDR3 consists of 13 residues. CDR3 residues: CASDPRGSYEQYF. CDR3 coding DNA: TGTGCCAGCGACCCCAGGGGATCCTACGAGCAGTACTTC.